This T cell receptor beta chain comes out of a study of blood T cells in healthy people across ages. Whole-study results and caveats: Reliance upon unsorted PBMCs precluded definitive naive versus antigen-experienced comparison.

This CDR3 is 12 amino acids long. Germline V gene sequence: CDR1 SQVTM, CDR2 ANQGSEA. Of note for this clonotype: What it binds is unknown. The junction and the germline gene differ at one end; a read error may be behind it.

Using a J-beta primer mix together with a sample-barcoded 5' primer, a second PCR was run for roughly 7 to 12 cycles. TCRdb passed the 5' RACE reads through MiXCR, listing each CDR3 protein once. The data hold 750,000 or so distinct CDR3 sequences, with 20% to 25% observed a single time. These data were also filed under a second study, of T cells of mothers and their children.

This chain connects TRBV29-1 to TRBJ2-3, with D possibly being TRBD1 (5 bases). This TCR was recovered from a boy between 10 and 17 years old in good health. What was sequenced was blood. CDR3 nucleotides: TGCAGCGTTGTATGGGGCACAGATACGCAGTGTTTT. It codes for CSVVWGTDTQCF.